The T cell receptor beta chain under discussion was sequenced for a study of memory CD4+ T cells and cytomegalovirus serostatus. Single viable CD3+CD4+CD8-CD45RO+ cells were sorted as the memory CD4+ T cells. Clones were sequenced by immunoSEQ multiplex PCR, and TCRdb holds only the in-frame ones, with some missing. Counted here are approximately 52,000 clones, approximately 78% occurring once; the ten biggest clones make up about 0.8%. From germline, CDR1 is SQVTM and CDR2 ANQGSEA. The CDR3 runs 15 residues. V shed 3 bases and J shed 5 bases, with 19 bases lying between them. The source material was memory CD4+ T cells from blood. The clonotype originates from an adult in good health and CMV-seronegative. The gene calls are TRBV29-1 and TRBJ2-5, with D possibly being TRBD1 or TRBD2 (5 bases each). The CDR3 here is CSVDGAVQGRETQYF. CDR3 nucleotides: TGCAGCGTTGATGGAGCGGTTCAGGGTCGCGAGACCCAGTACTTC.